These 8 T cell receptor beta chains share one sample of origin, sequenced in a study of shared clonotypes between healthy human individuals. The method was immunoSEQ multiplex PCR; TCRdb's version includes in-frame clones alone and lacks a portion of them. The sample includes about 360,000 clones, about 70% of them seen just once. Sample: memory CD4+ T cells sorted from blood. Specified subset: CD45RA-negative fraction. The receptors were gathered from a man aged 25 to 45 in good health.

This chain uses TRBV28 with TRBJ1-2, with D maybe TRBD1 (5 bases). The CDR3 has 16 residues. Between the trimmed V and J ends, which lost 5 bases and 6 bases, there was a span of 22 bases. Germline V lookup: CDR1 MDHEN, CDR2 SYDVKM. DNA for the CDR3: TGTGCCAGCAGTGAAATGAGCAGGGTCTTCTCTGATGGCTACACCTTC. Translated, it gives CASSEMSRVFSDGYTF.

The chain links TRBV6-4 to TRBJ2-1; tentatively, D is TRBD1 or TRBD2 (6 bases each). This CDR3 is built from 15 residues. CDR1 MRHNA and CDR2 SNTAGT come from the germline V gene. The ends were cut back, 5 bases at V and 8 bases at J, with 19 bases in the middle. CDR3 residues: CASSNEGGAEYEQFF. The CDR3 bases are TGTGCCAGCAGTAACGAGGGGGGAGCGGAGTATGAGCAGTTCTTC.

This CDR3 is CASGVDGRAYNEQFF. The CDR3 DNA reads TGTGCCAGCGGGGTTGACGGGAGGGCCTACAATGAGCAGTTCTTC. The V call is TRBV7-3, the J call TRBJ2-1; 8 positions match TRBD2. With 8 bases clipped from V and 2 bases from J, the junction kept 8 bases outside the gene matches. CDR1 and CDR2 (germline): SGHTA, FQGTGA. The CDR3 runs to 15 residues.

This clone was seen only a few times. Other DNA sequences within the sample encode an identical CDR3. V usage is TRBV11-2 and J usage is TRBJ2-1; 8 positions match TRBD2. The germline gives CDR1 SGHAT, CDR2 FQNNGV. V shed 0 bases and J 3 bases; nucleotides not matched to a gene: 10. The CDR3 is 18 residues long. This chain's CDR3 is CASSLDYSGGPDYNEQFF. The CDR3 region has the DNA TGTGCCAGCAGCTTAGATTATTCGGGAGGGCCGGACTACAATGAGCAGTTCTTC.

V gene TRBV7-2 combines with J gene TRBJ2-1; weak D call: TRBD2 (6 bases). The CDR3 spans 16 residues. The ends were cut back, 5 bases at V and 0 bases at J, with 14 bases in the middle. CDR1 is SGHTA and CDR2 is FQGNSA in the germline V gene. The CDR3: CASSRATLASYNEQFF. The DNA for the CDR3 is TGTGCCAGCAGCCGGGCCACACTAGCCTCCTACAATGAGCAGTTCTTC.

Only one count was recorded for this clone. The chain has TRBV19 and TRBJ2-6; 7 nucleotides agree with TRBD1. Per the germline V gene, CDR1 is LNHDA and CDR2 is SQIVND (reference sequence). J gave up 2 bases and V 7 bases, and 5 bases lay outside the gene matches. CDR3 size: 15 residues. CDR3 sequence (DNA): TGTGCCAGTAAGTTAACAGGGGCTGGGGCCAACGTCCTGACTTTC. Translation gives CASKLTGAGANVLTF.

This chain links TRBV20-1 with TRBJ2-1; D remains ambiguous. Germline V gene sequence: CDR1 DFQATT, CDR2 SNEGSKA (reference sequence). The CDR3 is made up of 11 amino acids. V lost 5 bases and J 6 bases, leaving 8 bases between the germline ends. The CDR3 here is CSALSFNEQFF. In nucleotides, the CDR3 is TGCAGTGCTCTTAGTTTCAATGAGCAGTTCTTC.

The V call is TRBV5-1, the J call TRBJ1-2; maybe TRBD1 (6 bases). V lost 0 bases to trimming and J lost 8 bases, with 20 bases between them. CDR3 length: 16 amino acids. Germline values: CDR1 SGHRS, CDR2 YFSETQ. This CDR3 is CASSLGVAGASRGYTF. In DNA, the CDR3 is TGCGCCAGCAGCTTGGGGGTAGCGGGGGCGAGCCGCGGCTACACCTTC.